The 10 T cell receptor beta chains presented below share a single source sample, sequenced in a study of Ad26.COV2.S vaccination and SARS-CoV-2 variants. Clones were read by immunoSEQ multiplex PCR, and TCRdb kept only the in-frame ones, dropping some. Altogether about 680,000 clones are present, roughly 90% being singletons, with the ten largest covering over 1.3%. The treatment was: over 15 received Ad26.COV2.S at low or high dose, single or two shots; 5 received placebo; per-sample allocation not given. The study sampled participants on day 63 after the first vaccine or placebo injection. The sample in question was peripheral blood, obtained in a trial of Ad26.COV2.S vaccine versus placebo. Receptors were obtained from a person between 18 and 65 years old who received the Ad26.COV2.S COVID-19 vaccine or a placebo.

The chain uses TRBV27 and TRBJ2-5; 12 nucleotides match TRBD2. The length of the CDR3 is 16 residues. V lost 4 bases and J lost 4; bases outside the gene matches: 7. Looked up from germline, CDR1 is MNHEY and CDR2 is SMNVEV (reference sequence). CDR3: CASSSTSGRAAETQYF. CDR3 DNA: TGTGCCAGCAGTTCGACTAGCGGGAGAGCGGCAGAGACCCAGTACTTC.

This clone was detected only a few times. V gene TRBV19 combines with J gene TRBJ2-7; D may correspond to TRBD1 or TRBD2 (5 bases each). The CDR3 covers 12 residues. Germline loops: CDR1 LNHDA, CDR2 SQIVND (reference sequence). Trimming took off 6 bases at V and 2 bases at J, with 8 bases between the two ends. The CDR3 nucleotides read TGTGCCAGTAGCGGGGCTACCTACGAGCAGTACTTC. Translation gives CASSGATYEQYF.

This chain connects TRBV27 to TRBJ2-5; 12 nucleotides align to TRBD2. Germline CDR1 and CDR2: MNHEY and SMNVEV (reference sequence). The V gene end was trimmed by 3 bases and the J gene end by 2 bases; junction bases not matched to a gene: 7. The CDR3 covers 17 residues. DNA of the CDR3: TGTGCCAGCAGTTTCGTAAGCGGGACTAGCGGGCAAGAGACCCAGTACTTC. Translating gives CASSFVSGTSGQETQYF.

The chain couples TRBV5-1 to TRBJ2-3; the D is unclear. The ends were cut back, 0 bases at V and 0 bases at J, with 5 bases in the middle. The CDR3 extends over 14 amino acids. Germline V gene data show CDR1 as SGHRS and CDR2 as YFSETQ. In DNA form, the CDR3 reads TGCGCCAGCAGCTTGGGAATTAGCACAGATACGCAGTATTTT. It yields the protein CASSLGISTDTQYF.

This chain joins TRBV5-1 and TRBJ2-4, with 7 positions matching TRBD1. The germline gives CDR1 SGHRS, CDR2 YFSETQ. The CDR3 is 13 amino acids. The V and J ends lost 0 bases and 7 bases, in that order; junction bases with no gene match: 1. The CDR3 nucleotides read TGCGCCAGCAGCTTGGAGGGGGCTAACATTCAGTACTTC. It yields the protein CASSLEGANIQYF. Full variable domain (outside the CDR3, taken from reference TRBV5-1 and TRBJ2-4): KAGVTQTPRYLIKTRGQQVTLSCSPISGHRSVSWYQQTPGQGLQFLFEYFSETQRNKGNFPGRFSGRQFSNSRSEMNVSTLELGDSALYLCASSLEGANIQYFGAGTRLSVL.

The genes are TRBV5-1 and TRBJ1-1, with D possibly matching TRBD1 (6 bases). Germline V CDR1 and CDR2: SGHRS, YFSETQ. This CDR3 has 13 amino acids. Trimming cost V 4 bases and J 4 bases, with 11 bases left between them. The CDR3 loop is CASSPLQGTEAFF. The CDR3, as DNA: TGCGCCAGCAGCCCCCTACAGGGCACTGAAGCTTTCTTT.

This chain connects TRBV27 to TRBJ2-7; TRBD1 matches 9 bases. J lost 2 bases, V lost 6 bases, and 14 bases had no gene match. This CDR3 has 17 amino acids. Germline loops: CDR1 MNHEY, CDR2 SMNVEV (reference sequence). The CDR3 region has the DNA TGTGCCAGCAGAGGACAGGGGATTTTGGCACAGACCTACGAGCAGTACTTC. Its protein is CASRGQGILAQTYEQYF.

This clone appeared once. The chain employs TRBV14 and TRBJ2-3; no clear D. This CDR3 contains 13 residues. CDR1 SGHDN and CDR2 FVKESK come from the germline V gene. The V end was cut by 3 bases, the J end by 8 bases, with 12 bases between. The CDR3 nucleotides are TGTGCCAGCAGCCAGACGGCGGTGGCTACGCAGTATTTT. This gives the protein CASSQTAVATQYF.

This sequence joins TRBV19 and TRBJ2-7; no reliable D call. In germline, CDR1 is LNHDA, CDR2 SQIVND (reference sequence). The ends were cut back, 1 base at V and 2 bases at J, with 15 bases in the middle. The CDR3 totals 16 residues. CDR3 nucleotide sequence: TGTGCCAGTAGTATAGCAGGTAGCTCCTCGACCTACGAGCAGTACTTC. This encodes CASSIAGSSSTYEQYF.

The V and J genes are TRBV6-5 and TRBJ1-6; no clear D gene. The V end was cut by 1 base, the J end by 5 bases, with 6 bases between. Per germline, CDR1 MNHEY and CDR2 SVGAGI. This CDR3 has 14 amino acids. Here the CDR3 reads CASSYFGDNSPLHF. DNA of the CDR3: TGTGCCAGCAGTTACTTCGGGGATAATTCACCCCTCCACTTT.